A single sample is the source of the 27 T cell receptor beta chains below, sequenced in a study of T cells in Graves' hyperthyroidism and ophthalmopathy (dated by TCRdb to between 2018 and 2020). The method behind the library was multiplex PCR. TCRdb records Illumina HiSeq 2000 as the sequencer. The TCR beta CDR3 regions were amplified from RNA transcripts. For the first round of RT-PCR on the TCR CDR3, the HTBI primer set was used together with the Qiagen OneStep RT-PCR kit. TCRdb cleaned the public reads at Q25 with fastp, built clones with MiXCR and kept in-frame beta chains. Every distinct CDR3 protein forms one entry, paired with its most common genes and DNA. The sample data list around 690,000 distinct CDR3 sequences, and approximately 15% of these were observed just once. Roughly 16% of the sample rests with the top ten. Sequences were obtained from blood. The receptors here all came from a middle-aged man with Graves' hyperthyroidism.

This clonotype was seen many times. The chain recombines TRBV28 with TRBJ1-5; D call uncertain. Trimming shortened V by 3 bases and J by 4 bases, and 10 bases separated the two germline ends. The CDR3 loop spans 14 amino acids. Germline assignment: CDR1 MDHEN and CDR2 SYDVKM. The CDR3 DNA sequence: TGTGCCAGCAGTTTGGCGGAAAGAAATCAGCCCCAGCATTTT. Amino acids: CASSLAERNQPQHF. The full variable domain, completed using reference TRBV28 and TRBJ1-5, is DVKVTQSSRYLVKRTGEKVFLECVQDMDHENMFWYRQDPGLGLRLIYFSYDVKMKEKGDIPEGYSVSREKKERFSLILESASTNQTSMYLCASSLAERNQPQHFGDGTRLSIL.

This clonotype has a handful of counts. The CDR3 ends on some other residue instead of the conserved phenylalanine or tryptophan, so this is likely a read error. The chain is built from TRBV3-1 and TRBJ2-5; D unresolved. Trimming took off 4 bases at V and 4 bases at J, with 16 bases between the two ends. The CDR3 has 15 amino acids. Germline loops: CDR1 LGHDT, CDR2 YNNKEL (reference sequence). The CDR3 DNA reads as TGTGCCAGCAGCCCGGACCCCACGGTTGGAGAGACCCAGTACCTC. This sequence encodes CASSPDPTVGETQYL.

This clonotype was observed many times. The V call is TRBV5-1, the J call TRBJ2-2; weak D call: TRBD1 (5 bases). The CDR3 is made up of 14 amino acids. The V gene's germline CDR1 is SGHRS and CDR2 YFSETQ. V was cut by 2 bases and J by 1 base, with 6 bases left in between. CDR3 residues: CASSFQGNTGELFF. In DNA form, the CDR3 reads TGCGCCAGCAGCTTCCAGGGGAACACCGGGGAGCTGTTTTTT.

V is TRBV15 and J is TRBJ1-3; D gene unclear. The CDR3 loop spans 13 amino acids. The V end lost 2 bases, the J end lost 4 bases, and 6 bases lay between the germline ends. Germline values: CDR1 LNHNV, CDR2 YYDKDF (reference sequence). The CDR3 DNA follows: TGTGCCACCAGCAGACAAGGGGGAAACACCATATATTTT. It codes for CATSRQGGNTIYF.

The table lists this clonotype with many counts. The chain recombines TRBV12-3 or TRBV12-4 with TRBJ2-6; D is undetermined. Trimming left V 3 bases short and J 0 bases short, with 18 bases between. The CDR3 sequence is 19 residues long. As DNA, the CDR3 is TGTGCCAGCAGTTTGGGTCCGGGTGGCAGTTCCTCTGGGGCCAACGTCCTGACTTTC. The encoded protein is CASSLGPGGSSSGANVLTF.

In its sample, this clonotype was seen a few times. The DNA of the CDR3 is TGTGCCACCAGCATACCGACTAGCAGAATCCCAGATACGCAGTATTTT. It codes for CATSIPTSRIPDTQYF. V usage is TRBV15 and J usage is TRBJ2-3; 7 bases align to TRBD2. Germline CDR1 LNHNV, CDR2 YYDKDF (reference sequence). There are 16 residues in the CDR3. Unmatched junction bases numbered 11, after V lost 4 bases and J lost 4 bases.

This clonotype was seen a handful of times. The chain couples TRBV19 to TRBJ1-4; 9 nucleotides align to TRBD1. The J segment lost 0 bases and the V segment lost 8 bases, leaving 4 bases of the junction unmatched. The CDR3 sequence is 15 residues long. Germline lookup yields CDR1 LNHDA and CDR2 SQIVND (reference sequence). The CDR3 sequence: CASQWTGATNEKLFF. The CDR3, as DNA: TGTGCCAGTCAATGGACAGGGGCAACTAATGAAAAACTGTTTTTT.

Ten or more counts support this clonotype. V gene TRBV11-2 combines with J gene TRBJ2-7; D uncertain. The length of the CDR3 is 11 residues. V lost 2 bases and J 6 bases, leaving 5 bases between the germline ends. Germline CDR1 SGHAT, CDR2 FQNNGV. This CDR3 reads CASSLHGEQYF. The CDR3 coding sequence is TGTGCCAGCAGCTTACACGGCGAGCAGTACTTC.

The J gene is TRBJ2-2, the V gene TRBV18; 8 nucleotides agree with TRBD1. After removal of 6 bases from V and 4 bases from J, the junction contained 7 bases not matched to a gene. CDR1 is KGHSH, CDR2 LQKENI, per germline. This CDR3 region has 15 residues. The CDR3 loop is CASSPGQGFTGELFF. CDR3 DNA: TGTGCCAGCTCCCCCGGACAGGGATTCACCGGGGAGCTGTTTTTT.

V gene TRBV28 combines with J gene TRBJ2-5; no reliable D call. CDR1 and CDR2 from the germline V gene are MDHEN and SYDVKM. The germline V and J ends were trimmed by 1 base and 1 base, with 4 bases remaining between them. There are 13 residues in the CDR3. The CDR3 coding sequence is TGTGCCAGCAGTTTATTCCCCCAAGAGACCCAGTACTTC. Its translation: CASSLFPQETQYF.

This clonotype has only one observation. J is TRBJ2-1 and V is TRBV10-1; D possibly uses TRBD1 or TRBD2 (5 bases each). The CDR3 loop spans 17 amino acids. Germline CDR1 WNHNN, CDR2 SYGVQD (reference sequence). Trimming took 2 bases from V and 0 from J, leaving 14 bases between them. CDR3 loop: CASSEGTPQSSYNEQFF. Here the CDR3 DNA reads TGCGCCAGCAGTGAGGGGACCCCCCAAAGCTCCTACAATGAGCAGTTCTTC.

There are a few counts of this clonotype. The J gene is TRBJ2-7, the V gene TRBV18, with 7 bases that match TRBD1. The CDR3 loop spans 14 amino acids. J was trimmed by 2 bases and V by 4 bases; bases with no gene match: 5. Germline V CDR1 and CDR2: KGHSH, LQKENI. CDR3 region: CASSRQGETYEQYF. CDR3 bases: TGTGCCAGCTCACGGCAGGGGGAGACCTACGAGCAGTACTTC.

The chain combines TRBV6-2 or TRBV6-3 with TRBJ1-1; D gene uncertain. Looked up from germline, CDR1 is MNHEY and CDR2 is SVGEGT. The ends were cut back, 3 bases at V and 10 bases at J, with 12 bases in the middle. This CDR3 has 12 amino acids. Here the CDR3 reads CASSYLREGAFF. CDR3 bases: TGTGCCAGCAGTTATCTCCGGGAAGGAGCTTTCTTT.

This clonotype was counted many times. The V and J genes are TRBV10-3 and TRBJ2-3; 10 positions agree with TRBD1. J lost 4 bases, V lost 3 bases, and 4 bases had no gene match. Germline V CDR1 and CDR2: ENHRY, SYGVKD. The CDR3 totals 15 residues. The CDR3: CAISDSGQGADTQYF. The CDR3 region has the DNA TGTGCCATCAGTGACTCAGGACAGGGGGCAGATACGCAGTATTTT.

This clonotype was observed a few times. V is TRBV6-2 or TRBV6-3 and J is TRBJ2-1, with a possible D match to TRBD2 (6 bases). The CDR3 consists of 15 residues. Germline CDR1 and CDR2: MNHEY and SVGEGT. Trimming took 5 bases from V and 3 from J, leaving 14 bases between them. CDR3 DNA sequence: TGTGCCAGCAGTCAAGAGACTAGGGGCTACAATGAGCAGTTCTTC. As protein: CASSQETRGYNEQFF.

This clonotype has at least ten counts. The J gene is TRBJ2-3, the V gene TRBV6-2 or TRBV6-3, with 8 bases aligning to TRBD2. The CDR3 has 14 residues. Germline CDR1 is MNHEY and CDR2 is SVGEGT. J gave up 7 bases and V 7 bases, and 10 bases lay outside the gene matches. The CDR3 loop is CASIPAGASHTQYF. The CDR3 DNA follows: TGTGCCAGCATTCCAGCGGGAGCAAGCCATACGCAGTATTTT.

The genes are TRBV27 and TRBJ1-5, with no clear D. Trimming took off 3 bases at V and 7 bases at J, with 10 bases between the two ends. Germline CDR1 and CDR2: MNHEY and SMNVEV (reference sequence). The CDR3 has 13 amino acids. The CDR3 DNA reads TGTGCCAGCAGTTTTGTCGGAGGGCAGCCCCAGCATTTT. This gives the protein CASSFVGGQPQHF.

The sample holds many counts of this clonotype. The gene calls are TRBV5-1 and TRBJ2-3; D might be TRBD1 (6 bases). V was trimmed by 4 bases and J by 0 bases, leaving 12 bases between them. The CDR3 sequence is 15 residues long. CDR1 is SGHRS and CDR2 is YFSETQ in the germline V gene. The CDR3 DNA sequence: TGCGCCAGCAGCGGACAGACAACTAGCACAGATACGCAGTATTTT. It yields the protein CASSGQTTSTDTQYF.

The rearrangement uses TRBV28 and TRBJ1-6; 8 bases are shared with TRBD1. The CDR3 runs to 16 residues. The V gene end was trimmed by 7 bases and the J gene end by 0 bases; junction bases not matched to a gene: 5. CDR1 is MDHEN and CDR2 is SYDVKM in the germline V gene. This CDR3 reads CASMAGGASYNSPLHF. The DNA for the CDR3 is TGTGCCAGCATGGCAGGGGGCGCCTCCTATAATTCACCCCTCCACTTT.

This chain joins TRBV15 and TRBJ2-1; 8 bases are a match to TRBD2. The CDR3 is 19 residues long. V was clipped by 0 bases and J by 5 bases; unmatched bases: 15. Germline CDR1 and CDR2: LNHNV and YYDKDF (reference sequence). This CDR3 is CATSRDRGLLAGTNNEQFF. DNA for the CDR3: TGTGCCACCAGCAGAGATAGGGGCCTCCTAGCGGGTACCAACAATGAGCAGTTCTTC.

There are a few counts of this clonotype. The rearrangement uses TRBV28 and TRBJ1-4; no firm D call. V gave up 6 bases and J gave up 4 bases, with 12 bases separating them. The length of the CDR3 is 14 residues. Germline-derived CDR1 and CDR2 are MDHEN and SYDVKM. The chain's CDR3 is CASSDRRVNEKLFF. DNA for the CDR3: TGTGCCAGCAGCGACCGGCGGGTTAATGAAAAACTGTTTTTT. Full variable domain (missing parts from reference TRBV28 and TRBJ1-4): DVKVTQSSRYLVKRTGEKVFLECVQDMDHENMFWYRQDPGLGLRLIYFSYDVKMKEKGDIPEGYSVSREKKERFSLILESASTNQTSMYLCASSDRRVNEKLFFGSGTQLSVL.

This clonotype has ten or more counts. The CDR3 loop reads CSAPSRRSSYNEQFF. The CDR3 bases are TGCAGTGCGCCGAGCCGCCGGAGCTCCTACAATGAGCAGTTCTTC. This rearrangement joins TRBV20-1 to TRBJ2-1; D gene ambiguous. CDR3 size: 15 residues. Germline V CDR1 and CDR2: DFQATT, SNEGSKA (reference sequence). Trimming took 6 bases from V and 0 from J, leaving 15 bases between them.

Many counts were recorded for this clonotype. V and J are TRBV24-1 and TRBJ1-2, with a possible D match to TRBD1 (6 bases). From germline, CDR1 is KGHDR and CDR2 SFDVKD. The CDR3 consists of 14 residues. V dropped 2 bases and J dropped 2 bases, with 8 bases sitting between them. The CDR3 sequence is CATSDSDRNYGYTF. CDR3 nucleotides: TGTGCCACCAGTGATTCGGACAGAAACTATGGCTACACCTTC.

The V call is TRBV7-2, the J call TRBJ2-7; 8 bases fit TRBD2. Germline CDR1 SGHTA, CDR2 FQGNSA. CDR3 length: 14 residues. After removal of 5 bases from V and 5 bases from J, the junction contained 8 bases not matched to a gene. DNA of the CDR3: TGTGCCAGCAGCCCCCAAAGCGGGAGCAACGAGCAGTACTTC. As protein: CASSPQSGSNEQYF.

This clonotype has a count of ten or more. This chain connects TRBV27 to TRBJ1-5; D unresolved. V was shortened by 0 bases and J by 5 bases, with 8 bases between the two germline ends. Germline loops: CDR1 MNHEY, CDR2 SMNVEV (reference sequence). The CDR3 is 14 amino acids. The CDR3 reads CASSLSVSYQPQHF. The CDR3 nucleotides read TGTGCCAGCAGTTTATCGGTCAGCTATCAGCCCCAGCATTTT.

The chain links TRBV5-8 to TRBJ2-7, with 10 bases that match TRBD2. There are 15 residues in the CDR3. The V segment lost 5 bases and the J segment 3 bases; nucleotides outside the gene matches: 8. Germline CDR1 SGHTS, CDR2 YDEGEE. DNA for the CDR3: TGTGCCAGCAGTAAGGGACTAGCGATCTACTACGAGCAGTACTTC. Encoded protein: CASSKGLAIYYEQYF.

This clonotype was picked up many times. The rearrangement uses TRBV27 and TRBJ2-7; 9 nucleotides align to TRBD2. V lost 6 bases, J lost 3 bases, and 9 bases stayed unmatched. The CDR3 is 15 amino acids. In germline, CDR1 is MNHEY, CDR2 SMNVEV (reference sequence). CDR3 in amino acids: CASSPREGLFYEQYF. CDR3 in DNA: TGTGCCAGCAGCCCGCGGGAGGGCCTTTTCTACGAGCAGTACTTC.